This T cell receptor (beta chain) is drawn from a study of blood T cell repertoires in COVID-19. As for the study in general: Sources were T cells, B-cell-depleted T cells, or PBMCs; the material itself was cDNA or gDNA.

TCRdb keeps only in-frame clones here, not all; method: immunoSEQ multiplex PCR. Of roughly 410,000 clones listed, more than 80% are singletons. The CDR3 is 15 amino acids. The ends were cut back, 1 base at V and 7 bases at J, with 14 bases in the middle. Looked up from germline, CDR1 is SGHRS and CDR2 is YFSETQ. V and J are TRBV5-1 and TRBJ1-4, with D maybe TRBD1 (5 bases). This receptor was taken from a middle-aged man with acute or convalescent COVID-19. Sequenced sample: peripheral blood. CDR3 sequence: CASSLLQGAGEKLFF. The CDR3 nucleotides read TGCGCCAGCAGCTTGCTGCAGGGTGCTGGTGAAAAACTGTTTTTT.